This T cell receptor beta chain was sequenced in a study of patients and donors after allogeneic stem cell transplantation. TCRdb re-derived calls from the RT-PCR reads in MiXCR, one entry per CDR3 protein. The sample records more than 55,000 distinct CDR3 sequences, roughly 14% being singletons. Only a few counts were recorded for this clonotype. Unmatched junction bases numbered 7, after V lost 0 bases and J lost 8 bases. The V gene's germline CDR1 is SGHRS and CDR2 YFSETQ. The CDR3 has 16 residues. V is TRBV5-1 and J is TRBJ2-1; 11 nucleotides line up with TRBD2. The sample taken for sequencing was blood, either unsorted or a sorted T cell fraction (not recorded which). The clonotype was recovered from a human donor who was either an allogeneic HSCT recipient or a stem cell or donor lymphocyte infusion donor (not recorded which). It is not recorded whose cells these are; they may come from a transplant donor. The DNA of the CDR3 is TGCGCCAGCAGCTTGGCCGCGACTAGCGGGATTTATGAGCAGTTCTTC. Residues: CASSLAATSGIYEQFF. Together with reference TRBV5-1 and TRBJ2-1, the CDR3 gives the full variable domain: KAGVTQTPRYLIKTRGQQVTLSCSPISGHRSVSWYQQTPGQGLQFLFEYFSETQRNKGNFPGRFSGRQFSNSRSEMNVSTLELGDSALYLCASSLAATSGIYEQFFGPGTRLTVL.